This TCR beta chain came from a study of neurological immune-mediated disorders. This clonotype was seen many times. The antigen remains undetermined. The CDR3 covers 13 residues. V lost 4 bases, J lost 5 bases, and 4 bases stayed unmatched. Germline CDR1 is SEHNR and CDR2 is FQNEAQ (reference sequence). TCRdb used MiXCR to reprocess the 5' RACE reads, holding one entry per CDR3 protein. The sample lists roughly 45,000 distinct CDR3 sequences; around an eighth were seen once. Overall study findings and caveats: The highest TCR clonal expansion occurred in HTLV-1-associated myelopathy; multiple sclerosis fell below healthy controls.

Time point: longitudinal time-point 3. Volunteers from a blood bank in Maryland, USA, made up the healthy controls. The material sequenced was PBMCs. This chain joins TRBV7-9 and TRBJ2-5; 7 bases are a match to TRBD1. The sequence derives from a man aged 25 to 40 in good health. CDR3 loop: CASSSQGRETQYF. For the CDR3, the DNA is TGTGCCAGCAGCTCACAGGGGCGTGAGACCCAGTACTTC.